This T cell receptor (beta chain) was observed in a study of blood T cell repertoires in COVID-19. Study context: Samples taken during acute and convalescent COVID-19 were collected in the United States, Italy and Spain. Sources were T cells, B-cell-depleted T cells, or PBMCs; the material itself was cDNA or gDNA.

In the authors' workflow: Amplification from reference gene primers served as the basis for estimated nucleated cell counts. TCRdb's copy holds only in-frame clones and misses some; the assay was immunoSEQ multiplex PCR. V, J and clone size are those of that table, while D and trimming were read from the DNA. The sample gives tens of thousands of clones, more than 90% of which show up once; less than 5% is in the top ten. A few counts support this clone. This CDR3 contains 15 residues. Deletions cut 10 bases from V and 2 bases from J, with 18 bases between. CDR1 LNHDA and CDR2 SQIVND come from the germline V gene (reference sequence).

The TCR was taken from a human donor with active COVID-19. The donor label of this sample is uncertain. Sequencing input: peripheral blood. The rearrangement links TRBV19 to TRBJ1-5; tentatively, D is TRBD1 (6 bases). For the CDR3, the DNA is TGTGCCAACAGGGACCACGTTTCCGGCAATCAGCCCCAGCATTTT. Encoded protein: CANRDHVSGNQPQHF.